These 3 T cell receptor beta chains came from one sample sequenced in a study of blood T cell repertoires in COVID-19. Sequencing was performed with immunoSEQ multiplex PCR; in TCRdb, only in-frame clones are kept and a portion is missing. Here the sample spans around 68,000 clones, over 80% being singletons. Sequencing was carried out using peripheral blood. The origin of the receptors is a human donor in a cohort sampled during active COVID-19.

The genes are TRBV5-1 and TRBJ1-4; 9 nucleotides match TRBD1. The V gene end was trimmed by 3 bases and the J gene end by 8 bases; junction bases not matched to a gene: 5. Germline assignment: CDR1 SGHRS and CDR2 YFSETQ. The CDR3 spans 14 residues. The CDR3, as DNA: TGCGCCAGCAGCTCCGGGACAGGGAAAGAAAAACTGTTTTTT. Residues: CASSSGTGKEKLFF.

The count of this clone is one. This chain connects TRBV5-1 to TRBJ1-2; tentative D call: TRBD1 (5 bases). The CDR3 is 14 residues long. V dropped 4 bases and J dropped 1 base, with 11 bases sitting between them. Germline loops: CDR1 SGHRS, CDR2 YFSETQ. The CDR3, as DNA: TGCGCCAGCAGCACAGACAGATTTAACTATGGCTACACCTTC. Its protein is CASSTDRFNYGYTF.

The V gene is TRBV7-2, the J gene TRBJ2-7, with D maybe TRBD1 (6 bases). This CDR3 has 15 amino acids. The germline gives CDR1 SGHTA, CDR2 FQGNSA. Trimming stripped 5 bases from V and 2 bases from J, with 16 bases between. The CDR3 loop reads CASSQGVRGTYEQYF. CDR3 nucleotide sequence: TGTGCCAGCAGCCAAGGGGTCAGGGGCACCTACGAGCAGTACTTC.